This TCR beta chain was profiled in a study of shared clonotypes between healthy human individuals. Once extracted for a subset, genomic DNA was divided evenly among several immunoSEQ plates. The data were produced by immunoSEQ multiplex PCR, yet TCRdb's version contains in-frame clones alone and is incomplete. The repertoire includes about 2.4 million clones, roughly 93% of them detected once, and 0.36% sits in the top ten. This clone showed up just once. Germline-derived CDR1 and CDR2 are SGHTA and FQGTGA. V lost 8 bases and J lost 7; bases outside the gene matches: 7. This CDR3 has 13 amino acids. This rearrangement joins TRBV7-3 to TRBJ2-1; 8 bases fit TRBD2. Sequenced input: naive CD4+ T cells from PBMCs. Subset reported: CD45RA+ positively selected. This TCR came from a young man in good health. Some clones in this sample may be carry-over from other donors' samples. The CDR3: CASGSGGRNEQFF. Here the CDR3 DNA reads TGTGCCAGCGGGTCGGGAGGGCGGAATGAGCAGTTCTTC.